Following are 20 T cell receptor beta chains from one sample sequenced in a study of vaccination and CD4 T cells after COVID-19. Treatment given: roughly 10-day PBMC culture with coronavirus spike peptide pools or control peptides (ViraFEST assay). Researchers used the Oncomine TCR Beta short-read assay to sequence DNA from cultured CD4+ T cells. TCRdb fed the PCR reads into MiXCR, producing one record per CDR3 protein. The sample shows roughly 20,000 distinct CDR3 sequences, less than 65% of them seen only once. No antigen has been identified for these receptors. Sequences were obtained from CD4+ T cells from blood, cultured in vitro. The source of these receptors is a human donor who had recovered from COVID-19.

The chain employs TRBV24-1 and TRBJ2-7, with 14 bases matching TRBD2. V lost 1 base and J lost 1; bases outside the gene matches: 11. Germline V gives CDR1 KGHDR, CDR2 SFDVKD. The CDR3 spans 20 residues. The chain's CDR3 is CATSDFLRTSGRPRSYEQYF. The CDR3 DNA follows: TGTGCCACCAGTGATTTCTTAAGGACTAGCGGGAGGCCACGATCCTACGAGCAGTACTTC.

CDR3 in DNA: TGTGCCAGCAGTGGGTGGGCAGATACGCAGTATTTT. It is translated as CASSGWADTQYF. This rearrangement joins TRBV6-1 to TRBJ2-3, with D uncertain. This CDR3 is built from 12 residues. In germline, CDR1 is MNHNS, CDR2 SASEGT. The ends were cut back, 4 bases at V and 4 bases at J, with 6 bases in the middle.

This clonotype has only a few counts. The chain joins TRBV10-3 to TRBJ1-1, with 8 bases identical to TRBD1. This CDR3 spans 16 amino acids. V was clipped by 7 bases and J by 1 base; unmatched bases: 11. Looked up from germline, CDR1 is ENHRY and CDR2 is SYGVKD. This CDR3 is CAITPSGGGENTEAFF. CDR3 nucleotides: TGTGCCATCACTCCCTCAGGGGGCGGCGAGAACACTGAAGCTTTCTTT.

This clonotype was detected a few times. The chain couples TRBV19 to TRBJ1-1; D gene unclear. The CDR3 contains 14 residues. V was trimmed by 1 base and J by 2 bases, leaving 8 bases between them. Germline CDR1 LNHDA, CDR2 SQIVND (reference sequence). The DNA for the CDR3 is TGTGCCAGTAGTATAGCCTTGTCTAACACTGAAGCTTTCTTT. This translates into CASSIALSNTEAFF. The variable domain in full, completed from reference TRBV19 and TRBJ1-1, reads DGGITQSPKYLFRKEGQNVTLSCEQNLNHDAMYWYRQDPGQGLRLIYYSQIVNDFQKGDIAEGYSVSREKKESFPLTVTSAQKNPTAFYLCASSIALSNTEAFFGQGTRLTVV.

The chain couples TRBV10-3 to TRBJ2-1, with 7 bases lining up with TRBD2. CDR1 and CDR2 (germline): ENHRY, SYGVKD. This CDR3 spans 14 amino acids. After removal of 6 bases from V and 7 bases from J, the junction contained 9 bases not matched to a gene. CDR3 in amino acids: CAIRGTTIRNEQFF. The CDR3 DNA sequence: TGTGCCATCAGAGGGACTACCATTCGTAATGAGCAGTTCTTC.

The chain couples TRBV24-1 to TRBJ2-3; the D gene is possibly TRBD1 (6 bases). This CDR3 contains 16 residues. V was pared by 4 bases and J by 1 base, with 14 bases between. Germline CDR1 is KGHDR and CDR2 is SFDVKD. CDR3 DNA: TGTGCCACCAGTGACAGGGGAGCCTTAGGCACAGATACGCAGTATTTT. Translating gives CATSDRGALGTDTQYF.

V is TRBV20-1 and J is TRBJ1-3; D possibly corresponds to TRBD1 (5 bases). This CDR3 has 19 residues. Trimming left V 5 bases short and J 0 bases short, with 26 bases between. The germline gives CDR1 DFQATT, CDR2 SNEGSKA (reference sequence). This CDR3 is CSARRPQGRRPFSGNTIYF. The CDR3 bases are TGCAGTGCTCGTAGACCCCAGGGCCGTCGACCTTTCTCTGGAAACACCATATATTTT.

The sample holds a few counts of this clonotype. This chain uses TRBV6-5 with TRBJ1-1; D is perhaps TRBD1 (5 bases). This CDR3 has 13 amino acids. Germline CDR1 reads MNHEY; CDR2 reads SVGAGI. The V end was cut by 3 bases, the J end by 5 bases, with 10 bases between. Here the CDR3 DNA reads TGTGCCAGCAGTTATCAGGGTGGAACTGAAGCTTTCTTT. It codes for CASSYQGGTEAFF.

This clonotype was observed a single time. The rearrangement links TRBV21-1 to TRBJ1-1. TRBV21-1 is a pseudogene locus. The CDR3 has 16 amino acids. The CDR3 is CASSSTKRQGGTEAFF. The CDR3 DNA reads TGTGCCAGCAGCTCAACTAAGCGTCAGGGAGGGACTGAAGCTTTCTTT.

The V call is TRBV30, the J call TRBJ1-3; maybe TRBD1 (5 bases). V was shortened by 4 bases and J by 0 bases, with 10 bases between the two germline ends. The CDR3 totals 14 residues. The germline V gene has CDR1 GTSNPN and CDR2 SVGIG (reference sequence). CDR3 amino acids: CAWTPDTSGNTIYF. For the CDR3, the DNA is TGTGCCTGGACCCCGGACACCTCTGGAAACACCATATATTTT.

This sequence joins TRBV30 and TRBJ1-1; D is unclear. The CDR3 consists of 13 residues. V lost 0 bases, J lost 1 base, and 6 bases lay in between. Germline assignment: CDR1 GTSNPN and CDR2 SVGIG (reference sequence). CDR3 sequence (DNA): TGTGCCTGGAGTGTAGTTGGGAACACTGAAGCTTTCTTT. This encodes CAWSVVGNTEAFF.

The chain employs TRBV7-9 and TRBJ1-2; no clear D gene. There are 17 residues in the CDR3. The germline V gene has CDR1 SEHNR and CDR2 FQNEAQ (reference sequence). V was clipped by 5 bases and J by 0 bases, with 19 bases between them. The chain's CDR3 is CASSPVVGWRANYGYTF. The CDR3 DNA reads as TGTGCCAGCAGCCCGGTTGTGGGTTGGAGGGCTAACTATGGCTACACCTTC. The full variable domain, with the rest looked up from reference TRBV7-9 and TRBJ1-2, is DTGVSQNPRHKITKRGQNVTFRCDPISEHNRLYWYRQTLGQGPEFLTYFQNEAQLEKSRLLSDRFSAERPKGSFSTLEIQRTEQGDSAMYLCASSPVVGWRANYGYTFGSGTRLTVV.

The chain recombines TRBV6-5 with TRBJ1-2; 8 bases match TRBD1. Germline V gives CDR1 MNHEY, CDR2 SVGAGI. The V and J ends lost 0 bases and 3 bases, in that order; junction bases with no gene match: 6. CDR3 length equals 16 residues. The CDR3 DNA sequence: TGTGCCAGCAGTTACTCTTCGGACAGGGCCTACTATGGCTACACCTTC. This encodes CASSYSSDRAYYGYTF.

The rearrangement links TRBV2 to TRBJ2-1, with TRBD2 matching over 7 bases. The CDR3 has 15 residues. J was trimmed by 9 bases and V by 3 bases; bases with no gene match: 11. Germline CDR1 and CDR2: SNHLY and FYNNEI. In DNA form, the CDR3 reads TGTGCCAGCAGTGAGCGTGGGAGGGCGGTGGGTGAGCAGTTCTTC. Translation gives CASSERGRAVGEQFF.

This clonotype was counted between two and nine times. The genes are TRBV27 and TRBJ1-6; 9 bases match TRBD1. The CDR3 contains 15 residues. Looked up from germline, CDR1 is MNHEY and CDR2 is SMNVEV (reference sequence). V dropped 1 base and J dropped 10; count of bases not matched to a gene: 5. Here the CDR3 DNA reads TGTGCCAGCAGTTTATGGGACAGGGACGGGTCACCCCTCCACTTT. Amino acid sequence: CASSLWDRDGSPLHF.

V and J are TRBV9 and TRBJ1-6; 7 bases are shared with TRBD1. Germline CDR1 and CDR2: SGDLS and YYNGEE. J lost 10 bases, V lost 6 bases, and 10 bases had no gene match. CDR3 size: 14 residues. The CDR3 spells CASTRDTGASPLHF. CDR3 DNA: TGTGCCAGCACCCGAGATACAGGGGCCTCACCCCTCCACTTT.

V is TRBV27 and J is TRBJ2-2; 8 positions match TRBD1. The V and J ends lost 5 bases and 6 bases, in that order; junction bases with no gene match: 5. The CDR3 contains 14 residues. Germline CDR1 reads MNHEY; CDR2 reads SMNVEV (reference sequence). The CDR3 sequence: CASSPTGGSGELFF. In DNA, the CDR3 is TGTGCCAGCAGTCCCACAGGGGGTTCCGGGGAGCTGTTTTTT.

The CDR3 protein is CSARDRQIYSNQPQHF. DNA of the CDR3: TGCAGTGCTAGAGACAGACAGATCTATAGCAATCAGCCCCAGCATTTT. V gene TRBV20-1 combines with J gene TRBJ1-5; possibly TRBD1 for D (5 bases). The CDR3 is 16 residues long. Between the trimmed V and J ends, which lost 0 bases and 0 bases, there was a span of 12 bases. The germline CDR1 and CDR2 sequences are DFQATT and SNEGSKA (reference sequence).

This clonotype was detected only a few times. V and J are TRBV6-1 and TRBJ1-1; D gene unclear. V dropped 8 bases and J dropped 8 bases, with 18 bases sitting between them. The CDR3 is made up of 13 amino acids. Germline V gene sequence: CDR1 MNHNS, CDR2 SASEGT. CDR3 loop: CASGEREGAEAFF. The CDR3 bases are TGTGCCAGCGGGGAAAGGGAAGGAGCGGAAGCTTTCTTT.

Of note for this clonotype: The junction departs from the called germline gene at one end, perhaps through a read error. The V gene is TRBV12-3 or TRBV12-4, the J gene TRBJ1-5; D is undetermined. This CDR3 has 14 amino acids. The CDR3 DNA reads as TGTGCTAGCAGTACCACCGGGGGCAATCAGCCCCAGCATTTT. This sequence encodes CASSTTGGNQPQHF.